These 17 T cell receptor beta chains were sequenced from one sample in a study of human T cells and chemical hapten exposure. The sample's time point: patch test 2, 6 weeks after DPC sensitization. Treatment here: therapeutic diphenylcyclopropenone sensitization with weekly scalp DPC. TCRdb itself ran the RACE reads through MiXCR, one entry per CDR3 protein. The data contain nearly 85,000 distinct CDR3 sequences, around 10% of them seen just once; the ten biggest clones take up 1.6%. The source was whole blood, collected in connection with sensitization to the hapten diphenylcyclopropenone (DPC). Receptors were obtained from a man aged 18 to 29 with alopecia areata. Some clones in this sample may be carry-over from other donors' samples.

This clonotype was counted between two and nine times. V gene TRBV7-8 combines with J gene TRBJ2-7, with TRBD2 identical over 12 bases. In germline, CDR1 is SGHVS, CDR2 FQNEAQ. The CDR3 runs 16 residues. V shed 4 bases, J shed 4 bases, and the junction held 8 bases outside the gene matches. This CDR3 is CASSSRSSGGAYEQYF. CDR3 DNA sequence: TGTGCCAGCAGCTCGCGATCTAGCGGGGGGGCGTACGAGCAGTACTTC.

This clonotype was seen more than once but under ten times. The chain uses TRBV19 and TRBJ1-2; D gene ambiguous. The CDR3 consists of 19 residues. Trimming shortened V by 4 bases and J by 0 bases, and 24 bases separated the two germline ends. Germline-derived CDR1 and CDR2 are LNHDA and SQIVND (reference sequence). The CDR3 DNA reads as TGTGCCAGTAGTACCCCGATTCTTCTGCGAGGGCCCGCTAACTATGGCTACACCTTC. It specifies CASSTPILLRGPANYGYTF.

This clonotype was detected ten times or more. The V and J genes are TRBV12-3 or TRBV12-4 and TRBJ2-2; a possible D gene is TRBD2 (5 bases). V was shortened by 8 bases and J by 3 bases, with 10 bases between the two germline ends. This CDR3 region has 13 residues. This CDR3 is CASRDRDTGELFF. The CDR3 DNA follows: TGTGCCAGCCGGGATCGAGACACCGGGGAGCTGTTTTTT.

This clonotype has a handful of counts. The DNA of the CDR3 is TGTGCCACCGCCGGCGGCCCCCAAGAGACCCAGTACTTC. It codes for CATAGGPQETQYF. The V gene is TRBV24-1, the J gene TRBJ2-5; unclear D gene. V lost 9 bases and J 1 base, leaving 11 bases between the germline ends. This CDR3 spans 13 amino acids. Germline V gene lookup returns CDR1 KGHDR and CDR2 SFDVKD.

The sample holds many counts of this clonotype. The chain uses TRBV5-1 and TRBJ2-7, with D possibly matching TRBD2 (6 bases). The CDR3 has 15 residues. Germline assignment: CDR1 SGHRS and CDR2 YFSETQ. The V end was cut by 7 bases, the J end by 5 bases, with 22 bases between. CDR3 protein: CASGRDSRNIDEQYF. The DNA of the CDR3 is TGCGCCAGCGGCCGGGACTCCCGGAATATCGACGAGCAGTACTTC.

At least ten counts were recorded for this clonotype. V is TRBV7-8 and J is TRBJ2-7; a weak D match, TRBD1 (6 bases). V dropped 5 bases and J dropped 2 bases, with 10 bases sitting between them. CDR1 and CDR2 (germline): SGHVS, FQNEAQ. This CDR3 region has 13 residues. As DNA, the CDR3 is TGTGCCAGCAGCATCAGGGGCACCTACGAGCAGTACGTC. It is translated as CASSIRGTYEQYV.

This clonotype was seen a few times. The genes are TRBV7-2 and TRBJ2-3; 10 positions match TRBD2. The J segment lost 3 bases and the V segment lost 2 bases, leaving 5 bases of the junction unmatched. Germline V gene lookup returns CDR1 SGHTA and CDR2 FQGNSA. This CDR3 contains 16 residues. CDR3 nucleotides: TGTGCCAGCAGCTTAATAGCGGGGGGAATAACAGATACGCAGTATTTT. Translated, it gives CASSLIAGGITDTQYF.

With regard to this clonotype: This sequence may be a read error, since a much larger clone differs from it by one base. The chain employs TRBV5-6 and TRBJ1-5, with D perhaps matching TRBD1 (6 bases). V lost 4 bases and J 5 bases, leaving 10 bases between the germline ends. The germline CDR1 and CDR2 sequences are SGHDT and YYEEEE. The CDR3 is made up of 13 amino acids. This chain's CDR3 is CASSEQGDQPQHF. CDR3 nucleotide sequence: TGTGCCAGCAGCGAACAGGGAGATCAGCCCCAGCATTTT.

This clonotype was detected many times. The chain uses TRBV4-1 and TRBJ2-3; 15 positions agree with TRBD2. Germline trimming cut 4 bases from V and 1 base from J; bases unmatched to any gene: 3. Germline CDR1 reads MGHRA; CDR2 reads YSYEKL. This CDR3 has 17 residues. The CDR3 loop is CASSRGLAGGRTDTQYF. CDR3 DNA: TGCGCCAGCAGCCGGGGACTAGCGGGGGGTCGCACAGATACGCAGTATTTT.

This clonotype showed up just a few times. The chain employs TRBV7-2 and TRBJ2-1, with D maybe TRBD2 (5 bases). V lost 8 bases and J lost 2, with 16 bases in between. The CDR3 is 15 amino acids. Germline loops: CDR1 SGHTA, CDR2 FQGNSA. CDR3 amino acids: CASFGRTVTYNEQFF. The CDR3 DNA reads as TGTGCCAGCTTTGGGAGAACGGTTACCTACAATGAGCAGTTCTTC.

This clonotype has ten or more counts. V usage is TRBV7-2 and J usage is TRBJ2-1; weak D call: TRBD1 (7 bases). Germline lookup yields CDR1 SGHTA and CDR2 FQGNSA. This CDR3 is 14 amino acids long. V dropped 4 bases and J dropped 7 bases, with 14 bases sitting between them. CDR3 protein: CASSSVRGANEQFF. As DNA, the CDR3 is TGTGCCAGCAGCTCAGTCAGGGGGGCAAATGAGCAGTTCTTC.

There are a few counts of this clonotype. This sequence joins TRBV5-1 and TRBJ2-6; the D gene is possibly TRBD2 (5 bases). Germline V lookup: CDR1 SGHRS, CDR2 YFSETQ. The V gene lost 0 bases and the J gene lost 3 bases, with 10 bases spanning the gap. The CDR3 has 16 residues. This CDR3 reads CASSLGAGSGANVLTF. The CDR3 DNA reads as TGCGCCAGCAGCTTGGGGGCGGGCAGTGGGGCCAACGTCCTGACTTTC.

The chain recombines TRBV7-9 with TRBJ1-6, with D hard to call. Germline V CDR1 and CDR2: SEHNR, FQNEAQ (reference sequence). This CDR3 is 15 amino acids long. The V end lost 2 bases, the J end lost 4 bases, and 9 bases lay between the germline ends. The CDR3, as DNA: TGTGCCAGCAGCTTAAGCGACACTTATAATTCACCCCTCCACTTT. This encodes CASSLSDTYNSPLHF.

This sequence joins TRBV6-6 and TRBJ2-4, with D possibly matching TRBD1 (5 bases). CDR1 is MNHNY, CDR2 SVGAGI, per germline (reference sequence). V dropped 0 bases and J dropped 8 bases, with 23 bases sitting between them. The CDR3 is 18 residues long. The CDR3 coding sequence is TGTGCCAGCAGTTACTCGATCGGCAGGGAAGGGGCAGCAGACATTCAGTACTTC. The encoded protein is CASSYSIGREGAADIQYF.

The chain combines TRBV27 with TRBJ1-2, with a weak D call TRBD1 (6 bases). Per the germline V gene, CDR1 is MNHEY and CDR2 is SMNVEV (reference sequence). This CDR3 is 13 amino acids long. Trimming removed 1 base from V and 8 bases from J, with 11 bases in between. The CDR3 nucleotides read TGTGCCAGCAGTTTATTGACAGGCTGGGGCTACACCTTC. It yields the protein CASSLLTGWGYTF.

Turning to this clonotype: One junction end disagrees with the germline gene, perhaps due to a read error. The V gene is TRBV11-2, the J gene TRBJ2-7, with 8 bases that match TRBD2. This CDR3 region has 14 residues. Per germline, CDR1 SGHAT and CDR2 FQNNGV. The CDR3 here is CASRERESSYELYF. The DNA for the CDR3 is TGTGCCAGCAGGGAGCGGGAGAGCTCCTACGAGCTGTACTTC.

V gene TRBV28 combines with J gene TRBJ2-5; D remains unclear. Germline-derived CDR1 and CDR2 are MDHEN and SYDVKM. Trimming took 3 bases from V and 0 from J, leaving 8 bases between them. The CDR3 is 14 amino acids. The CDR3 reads CASSFSTDQETQYF. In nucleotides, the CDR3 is TGTGCCAGCAGTTTCAGTACAGACCAAGAGACCCAGTACTTC.